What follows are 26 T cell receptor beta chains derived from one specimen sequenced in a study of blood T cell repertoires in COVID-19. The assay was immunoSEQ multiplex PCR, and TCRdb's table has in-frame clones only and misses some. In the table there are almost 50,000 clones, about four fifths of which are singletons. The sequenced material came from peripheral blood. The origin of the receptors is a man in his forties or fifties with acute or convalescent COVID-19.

The CDR3 DNA sequence: TGTGCCAGCAGCTTGGGGGGACAGGGGACCGGCGAAAAACTGTTTTTT. Translation: CASSLGGQGTGEKLFF. V and J are TRBV7-9 and TRBJ1-4, with 10 bases aligning to TRBD1. Germline CDR1 SEHNR, CDR2 FQNEAQ (reference sequence). The CDR3 spans 16 residues. V lost 3 bases to trimming and J lost 8 bases; unmatched junction nucleotides: 9.

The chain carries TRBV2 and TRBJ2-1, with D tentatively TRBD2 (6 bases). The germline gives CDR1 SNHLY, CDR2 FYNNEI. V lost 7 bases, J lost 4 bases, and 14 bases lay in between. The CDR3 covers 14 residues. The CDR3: CASNGGFAYNEQFF. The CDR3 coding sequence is TGTGCCAGCAATGGGGGGTTTGCTTACAATGAGCAGTTCTTC.

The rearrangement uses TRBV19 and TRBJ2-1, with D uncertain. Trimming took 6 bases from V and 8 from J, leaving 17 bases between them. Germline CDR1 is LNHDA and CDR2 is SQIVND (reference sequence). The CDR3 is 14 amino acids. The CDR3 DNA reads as TGTGCCAGTAGCTCAGTAGGCCTTACAGATGAGCAGTTCTTC. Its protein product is CASSSVGLTDEQFF.

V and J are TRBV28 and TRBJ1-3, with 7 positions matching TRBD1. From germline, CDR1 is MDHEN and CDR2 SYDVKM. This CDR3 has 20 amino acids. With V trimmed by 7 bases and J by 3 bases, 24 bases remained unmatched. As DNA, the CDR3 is TGTGCCAGCACCCCCGGTGGCCCCACCTCACAGGGGTTAGGTGGAAACACCATATATTTT. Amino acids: CASTPGGPTSQGLGGNTIYF.

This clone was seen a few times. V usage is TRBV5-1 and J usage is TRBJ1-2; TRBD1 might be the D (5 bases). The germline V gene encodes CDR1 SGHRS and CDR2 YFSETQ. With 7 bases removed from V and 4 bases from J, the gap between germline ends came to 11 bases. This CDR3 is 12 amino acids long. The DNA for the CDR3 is TGCGCCAGCGCGGGCGGGACCTATGGCTACACCTTC. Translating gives CASAGGTYGYTF.

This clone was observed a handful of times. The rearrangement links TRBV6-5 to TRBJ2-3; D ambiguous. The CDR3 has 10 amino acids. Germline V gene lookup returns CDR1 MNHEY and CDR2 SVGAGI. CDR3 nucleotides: TGTGCAGCTACGGGAGATACGCAGTATTTT. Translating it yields CAATGDTQYF.

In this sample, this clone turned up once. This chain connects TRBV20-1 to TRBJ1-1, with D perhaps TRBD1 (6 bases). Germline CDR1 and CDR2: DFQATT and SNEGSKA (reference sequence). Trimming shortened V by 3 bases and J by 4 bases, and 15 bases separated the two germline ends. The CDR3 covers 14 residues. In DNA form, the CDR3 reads TGCAGTGCTAGTGGCAGGGGTGGGAGCACTGAAGCTTTCTTT. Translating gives CSASGRGGSTEAFF.

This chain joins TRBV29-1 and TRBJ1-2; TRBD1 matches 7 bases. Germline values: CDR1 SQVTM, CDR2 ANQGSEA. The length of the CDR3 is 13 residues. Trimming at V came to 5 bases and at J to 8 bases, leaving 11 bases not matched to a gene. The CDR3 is CSVRAGTEYGYTF. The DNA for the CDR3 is TGCAGCGTTCGTGCCGGGACAGAATACGGCTACACCTTC.

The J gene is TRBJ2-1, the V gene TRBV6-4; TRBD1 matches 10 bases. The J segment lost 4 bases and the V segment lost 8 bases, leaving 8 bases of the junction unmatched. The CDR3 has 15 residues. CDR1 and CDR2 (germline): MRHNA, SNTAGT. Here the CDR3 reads CASARQGAGYNEQFF. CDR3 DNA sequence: TGTGCCAGCGCCCGACAGGGGGCTGGGTACAATGAGCAGTTCTTC.

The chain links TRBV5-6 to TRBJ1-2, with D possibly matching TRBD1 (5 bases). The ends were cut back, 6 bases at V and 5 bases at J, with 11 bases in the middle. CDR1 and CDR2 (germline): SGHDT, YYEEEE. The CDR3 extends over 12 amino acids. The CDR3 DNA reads TGTGCCAGCACAACTGACAGTTATGGCTACACCTTC. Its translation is CASTTDSYGYTF. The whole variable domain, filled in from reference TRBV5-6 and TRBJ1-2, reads DAGVTQSPTHLIKTRGQQVTLRCSPKSGHDTVSWYQQALGQGPQFIFQYYEEEERQRGNFPDRFSGHQFPNYSSELNVNALLLGDSALYLCASTTDSYGYTFGSGTRLTVV.

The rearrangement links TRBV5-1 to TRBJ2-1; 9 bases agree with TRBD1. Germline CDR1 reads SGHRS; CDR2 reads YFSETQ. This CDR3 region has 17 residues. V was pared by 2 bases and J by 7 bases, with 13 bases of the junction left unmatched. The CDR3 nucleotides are TGCGCCAGCAGCTTCGCACAGGGGGCGCGTCTTGAAAATGAGCAGTTCTTC. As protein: CASSFAQGARLENEQFF.

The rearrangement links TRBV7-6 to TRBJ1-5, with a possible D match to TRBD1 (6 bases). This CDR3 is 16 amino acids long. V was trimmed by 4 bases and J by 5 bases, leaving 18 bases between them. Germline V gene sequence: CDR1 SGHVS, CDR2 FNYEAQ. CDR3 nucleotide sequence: TGTGCCAGCAGCTCGCCGGGACAAAAGGACGATCAGCCCCAGCATTTT. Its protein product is CASSSPGQKDDQPQHF. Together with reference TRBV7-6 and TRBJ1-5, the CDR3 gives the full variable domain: GAGVSQSPRYKVTKRGQDVALRCDPISGHVSLYWYRQALGQGPEFLTYFNYEAQQDKSGLPNDRFSAERPEGSISTLTIQRTEQRDSAMYRCASSSPGQKDDQPQHFGDGTRLSIL.

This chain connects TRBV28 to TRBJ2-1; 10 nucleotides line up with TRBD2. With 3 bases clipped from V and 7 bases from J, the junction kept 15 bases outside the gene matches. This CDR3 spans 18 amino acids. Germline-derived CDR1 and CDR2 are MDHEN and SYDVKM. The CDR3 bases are TGTGCCAGCAGTTTTCTCACTAGCGGGACCCTAAGAAGGAATGAGCAGTTCTTC. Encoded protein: CASSFLTSGTLRRNEQFF.

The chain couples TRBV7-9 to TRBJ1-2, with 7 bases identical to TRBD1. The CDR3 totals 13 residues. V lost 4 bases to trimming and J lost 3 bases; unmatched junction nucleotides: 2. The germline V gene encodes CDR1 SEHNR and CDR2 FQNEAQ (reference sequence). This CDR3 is CASSSTGYYGYTF. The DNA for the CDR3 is TGTGCCAGCAGCTCGACAGGGTACTATGGCTACACCTTC.

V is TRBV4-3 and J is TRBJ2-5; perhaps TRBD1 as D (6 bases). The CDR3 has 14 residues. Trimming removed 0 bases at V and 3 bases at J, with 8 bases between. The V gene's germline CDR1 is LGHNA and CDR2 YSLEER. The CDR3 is CASSQDQGKETQYF. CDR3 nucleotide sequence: TGCGCCAGCAGCCAAGATCAGGGGAAAGAGACCCAGTACTTC.

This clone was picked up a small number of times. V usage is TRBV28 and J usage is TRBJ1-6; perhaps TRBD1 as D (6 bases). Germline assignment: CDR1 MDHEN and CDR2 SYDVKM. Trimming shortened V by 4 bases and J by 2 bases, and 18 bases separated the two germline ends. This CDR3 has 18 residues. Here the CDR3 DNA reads TGTGCCAGCAGTTCCCGGTACCTTCGGACAGCCTATAATTCACCCCTCCACTTT. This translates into CASSSRYLRTAYNSPLHF.

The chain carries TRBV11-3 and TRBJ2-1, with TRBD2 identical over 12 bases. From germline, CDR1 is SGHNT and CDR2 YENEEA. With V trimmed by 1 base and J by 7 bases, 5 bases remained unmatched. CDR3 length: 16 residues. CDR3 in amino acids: CASSLGLAGGQNEQFF. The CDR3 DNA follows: TGTGCCAGCAGCTTAGGGCTAGCGGGGGGGCAGAATGAGCAGTTCTTC.

In DNA form, the CDR3 reads TGTGCCAGCAGCCAAGGGACAGGGGGAAATCAGCCCCAGCATTTT. It encodes CASSQGTGGNQPQHF. V usage is TRBV3-1 (or the pseudogene TRBV3-2) and J usage is TRBJ1-5; TRBD1 matches 10 bases. Trimming at V came to 1 base and at J to 4 bases, leaving 1 base not matched to a gene. CDR1 is LGHDT, CDR2 YNNKEL, per germline (reference sequence). The CDR3 sequence is 15 residues long.

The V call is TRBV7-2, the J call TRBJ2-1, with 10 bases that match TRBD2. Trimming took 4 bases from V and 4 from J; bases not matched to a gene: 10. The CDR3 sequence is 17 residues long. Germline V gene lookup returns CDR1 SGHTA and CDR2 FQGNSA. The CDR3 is CASSSPGVAGGYNEQFF. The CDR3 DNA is TGTGCCAGCAGCTCCCCGGGTGTAGCGGGAGGTTACAATGAGCAGTTCTTC.

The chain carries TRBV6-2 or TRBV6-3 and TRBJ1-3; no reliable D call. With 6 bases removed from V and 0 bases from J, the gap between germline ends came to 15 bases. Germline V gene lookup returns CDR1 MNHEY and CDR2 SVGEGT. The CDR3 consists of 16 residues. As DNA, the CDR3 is TGTGCCAGCAGCCTCTATGCGGGGATCTCTGGAAACACCATATATTTT. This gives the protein CASSLYAGISGNTIYF.

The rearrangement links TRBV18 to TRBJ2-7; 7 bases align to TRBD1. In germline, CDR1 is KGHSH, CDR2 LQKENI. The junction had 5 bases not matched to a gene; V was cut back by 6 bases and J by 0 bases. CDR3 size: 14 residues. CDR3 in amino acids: CASSPGQSSYEQYF. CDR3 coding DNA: TGTGCCAGCTCCCCGGGACAGTCCTCCTACGAGCAGTACTTC.

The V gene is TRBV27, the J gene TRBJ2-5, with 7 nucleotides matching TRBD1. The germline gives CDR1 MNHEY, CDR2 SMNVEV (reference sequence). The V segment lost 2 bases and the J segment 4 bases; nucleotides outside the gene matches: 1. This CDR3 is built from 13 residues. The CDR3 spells CASSLGTVETQYF. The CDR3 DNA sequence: TGTGCCAGCAGTTTAGGGACAGTAGAGACCCAGTACTTC.

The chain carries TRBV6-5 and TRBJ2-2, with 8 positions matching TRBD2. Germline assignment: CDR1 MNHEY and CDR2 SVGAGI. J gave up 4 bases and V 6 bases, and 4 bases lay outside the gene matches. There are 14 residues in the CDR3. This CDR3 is CASRRSGVTGELFF. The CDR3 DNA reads TGTGCCAGCAGACGTAGCGGGGTCACCGGGGAGCTGTTTTTT.

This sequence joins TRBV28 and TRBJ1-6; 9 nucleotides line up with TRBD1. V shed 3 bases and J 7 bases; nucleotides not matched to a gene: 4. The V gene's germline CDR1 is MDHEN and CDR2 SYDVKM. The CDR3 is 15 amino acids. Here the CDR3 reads CASSFPGTGNSPLHF. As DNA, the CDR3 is TGTGCCAGCAGTTTCCCCGGGACAGGGAATTCACCCCTCCACTTT.

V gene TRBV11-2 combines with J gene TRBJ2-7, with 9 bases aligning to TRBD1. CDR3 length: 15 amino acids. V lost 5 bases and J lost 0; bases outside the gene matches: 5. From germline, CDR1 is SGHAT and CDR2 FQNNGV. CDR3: CASSPTTGGSYEQYF. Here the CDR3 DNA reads TGTGCCAGCAGCCCGACGACAGGGGGCTCCTACGAGCAGTACTTC.

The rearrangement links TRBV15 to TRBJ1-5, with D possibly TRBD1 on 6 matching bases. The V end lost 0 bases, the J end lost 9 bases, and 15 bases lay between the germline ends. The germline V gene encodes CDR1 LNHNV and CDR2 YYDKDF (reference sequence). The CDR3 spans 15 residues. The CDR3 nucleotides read TGTGCCACCAGCAGAGATCGGGCAGGGGAGCCGCCCCAGCATTTT. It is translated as CATSRDRAGEPPQHF.